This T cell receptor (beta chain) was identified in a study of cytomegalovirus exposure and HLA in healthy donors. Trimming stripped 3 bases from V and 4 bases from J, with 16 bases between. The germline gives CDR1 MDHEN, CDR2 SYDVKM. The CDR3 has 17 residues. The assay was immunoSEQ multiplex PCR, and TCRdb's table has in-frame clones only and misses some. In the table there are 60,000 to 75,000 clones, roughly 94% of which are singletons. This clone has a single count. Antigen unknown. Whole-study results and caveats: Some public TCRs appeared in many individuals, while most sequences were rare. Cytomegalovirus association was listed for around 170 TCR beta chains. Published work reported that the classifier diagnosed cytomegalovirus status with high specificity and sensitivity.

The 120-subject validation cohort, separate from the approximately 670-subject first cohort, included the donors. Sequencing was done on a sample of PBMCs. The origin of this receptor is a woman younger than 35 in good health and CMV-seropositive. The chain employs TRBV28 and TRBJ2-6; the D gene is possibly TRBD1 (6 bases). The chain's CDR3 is CASSLLDRAKGANVLTF. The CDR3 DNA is TGTGCCAGCAGTTTGTTGGACAGAGCGAAAGGGGCCAACGTCCTGACTTTC.